These 19 T cell receptor beta chains originate from one sample sequenced in a study of shared clonotypes between healthy human individuals. Some clones are missing from TCRdb's copy, which holds only in-frame ones; the method was immunoSEQ multiplex PCR. The sample yields some 1.5 million clones, approximately 98% seen once. Sequenced material: naive CD4+ T cells sorted from blood. Subset denoted: CD45RA+ positively selected. These receptors originate from a man younger than 45 in good health.

This sequence joins TRBV5-1 and TRBJ2-5; D may be TRBD1 or TRBD2 (5 bases each). Germline V gives CDR1 SGHRS, CDR2 YFSETQ. The CDR3 consists of 13 residues. V shed 3 bases and J shed 2 bases, with 8 bases lying between them. The CDR3 coding sequence is TGCGCCAGCAGCTGGGGACCTCAAGAGACCCAGTACTTC. This gives the protein CASSWGPQETQYF.

This clone is a singleton in its sample. The chain uses TRBV6-4 and TRBJ2-1, with D perhaps assigned TRBD1 or TRBD2 (5 bases each). Per the germline V gene, CDR1 is MRHNA and CDR2 is SNTAGT. V gave up 6 bases and J gave up 0 bases, with 12 bases separating them. The CDR3 is 15 amino acids. As DNA, the CDR3 is TGTGCCAGCAGCCGGGACCCACTCTCCTACAATGAGCAGTTCTTC. Its protein is CASSRDPLSYNEQFF.

The CDR3 region is CSVEAHSGETQYF. As DNA, the CDR3 is TGCAGCGTTGAGGCGCACAGTGGGGAGACCCAGTACTTC. This chain joins TRBV29-1 and TRBJ2-5; the D is unclear. This CDR3 comprises 13 residues. V lost 3 bases and J lost 5, with 13 bases in between. Germline V CDR1 and CDR2: SQVTM, ANQGSEA.

CDR3 sequence (DNA): TGTGCCAGCAGTCGAGAGCCCGGGCGCCCGACAGATACGCAGTATTTT. Amino acid sequence: CASSREPGRPTDTQYF. V usage is TRBV2 and J usage is TRBJ2-3; D not resolved. The CDR3 has 16 amino acids. From germline, CDR1 is SNHLY and CDR2 FYNNEI. Trimming shortened V by 5 bases and J by 3 bases, and 18 bases separated the two germline ends.

The chain couples TRBV7-8 to TRBJ2-7; TRBD2 matches 7 bases. V shed 4 bases, J shed 7 bases, and the junction held 7 bases outside the gene matches. This CDR3 comprises 13 residues. Germline-derived CDR1 and CDR2 are SGHVS and FQNEAQ. The CDR3 DNA reads TGTGCCAGCAGCTCGTGGGGGAGGGGAGAGCAGTACTTC. This encodes CASSSWGRGEQYF.

The chain uses TRBV15 and TRBJ2-7, with TRBD1 identical over 9 bases. This CDR3 is built from 16 residues. Germline CDR1 is LNHNV and CDR2 is YYDKDF (reference sequence). After removal of 0 bases from V and 6 bases from J, the junction contained 9 bases not matched to a gene. The CDR3 nucleotides are TGTGCCACCAGCAGAGATTTGGGACAGGGAGTCGGCGAGCAGTACTTC. Translating it yields CATSRDLGQGVGEQYF.

The chain has TRBV5-6 and TRBJ1-2; D call uncertain. The CDR3 runs to 15 residues. In germline, CDR1 is SGHDT, CDR2 YYEEEE. Trimming left V 4 bases short and J 0 bases short, with 13 bases between. CDR3 sequence: CASSPAAGANYGYTF. In DNA, the CDR3 is TGTGCCAGCAGCCCGGCGGCCGGGGCTAACTATGGCTACACCTTC.

The chain is built from TRBV28 and TRBJ1-5; D might be TRBD1 (5 bases). The CDR3 loop spans 17 amino acids. Between the trimmed V and J ends, which lost 7 bases and 0 bases, there was a span of 19 bases. Germline V gene sequence: CDR1 MDHEN, CDR2 SYDVKM. The CDR3 nucleotides are TGTGCCAGCACTCTAGTCGTGGACATATATAGCAATCAGCCCCAGCATTTT. Translating it yields CASTLVVDIYSNQPQHF. The full variable domain, rest sourced from reference TRBV28 and TRBJ1-5, is DVKVTQSSRYLVKRTGEKVFLECVQDMDHENMFWYRQDPGLGLRLIYFSYDVKMKEKGDIPEGYSVSREKKERFSLILESASTNQTSMYLCASTLVVDIYSNQPQHFGDGTRLSIL.

Comment on this clone: The germline gene is not matched at one end of the junction; a read error may be the cause. This chain uses TRBV7-2 with TRBJ2-5, with TRBD2 as a possible D gene (6 bases). Germline V CDR1 and CDR2: SGHTA, FQGNSA. The CDR3 has 17 amino acids. For the CDR3, the DNA is TGTGCCAGCAGTTTAGCGGCGGGTCGGGGGAGCCAAGAGACCCAGTACTTC. This encodes CASSLAAGRGSQETQYF.

V gene TRBV2 combines with J gene TRBJ2-2; D gene uncertain. Germline values: CDR1 SNHLY, CDR2 FYNNEI. V lost 1 base, J lost 5 bases, and 17 bases lay in between. This CDR3 has 17 residues. The CDR3 spells CASSEGIMVVGTGELFF. CDR3 nucleotides: TGTGCCAGCAGTGAAGGAATTATGGTAGTCGGGACCGGGGAGCTGTTTTTT.

This rearrangement joins TRBV10-3 to TRBJ2-1; 9 bases align to TRBD2. There are 13 residues in the CDR3. Germline V gives CDR1 ENHRY, CDR2 SYGVKD. The junction had 5 bases not matched to a gene; V was cut back by 6 bases and J by 8 bases. The CDR3 protein is CAIRVAGVDEQFF. The CDR3, as DNA: TGTGCCATCAGAGTAGCGGGAGTTGATGAGCAGTTCTTC.

This clone appeared a single time. The chain joins TRBV6-1 to TRBJ1-5, with no clear D. The V gene's germline CDR1 is MNHNS and CDR2 SASEGT. Trimming left V 1 base short and J 7 bases short, with 17 bases between. This CDR3 has 16 amino acids. CDR3 bases: TGTGCCAGCAGTGAAGTCCTAGCGGCAGGTCTACAGCCCCAGCATTTT. This gives the protein CASSEVLAAGLQPQHF.

The chain employs TRBV5-5 and TRBJ1-5; D is unclear. Deletions cut 1 base from V and 4 bases from J, with 12 bases between. Germline assignment: CDR1 SGHKS and CDR2 YYEKEE (reference sequence). This CDR3 comprises 15 residues. DNA for the CDR3: TGTGCCAGCAGCTTGTGGTCGGGAGAAAATCAGCCCCAGCATTTT. This gives the protein CASSLWSGENQPQHF.

The chain links TRBV11-2 to TRBJ2-2, with 10 bases identical to TRBD1. Trimming removed 5 bases from V and 5 bases from J; junction bases left unmatched: 8. This CDR3 spans 16 amino acids. Germline V CDR1 and CDR2: SGHAT, FQNNGV. Written as DNA, the CDR3 is TGTGCCAGCAGCCCTACGTGGGACAGGGGAACCGGGGAGCTGTTTTTT. It specifies CASSPTWDRGTGELFF.

The chain recombines TRBV2 with TRBJ2-1; 11 nucleotides match TRBD2. The germline V gene encodes CDR1 SNHLY and CDR2 FYNNEI. V shed 7 bases and J 10 bases; nucleotides not matched to a gene: 6. The CDR3 is 13 residues long. The CDR3 loop reads CASTVTSGKEQFF. CDR3 sequence (DNA): TGTGCCAGCACGGTGACTAGCGGGAAGGAGCAGTTCTTC.

The V and J genes are TRBV6-5 and TRBJ2-5; TRBD2 is a possible D gene (6 bases). The CDR3 is 14 amino acids. Trimming shortened V by 6 bases and J by 7 bases, and 18 bases separated the two germline ends. CDR1 is MNHEY and CDR2 is SVGAGI in the germline V gene. In DNA form, the CDR3 reads TGTGCCAGCAGCGGGGGAGTGATTTCAGGGACCCAGTACTTC. Translation: CASSGGVISGTQYF.

In nucleotides, the CDR3 is TGTGCCAGCAGCGGGACAGGGAATCCGGAGACCCAGTACTTC. The encoded protein is CASSGTGNPETQYF. The chain combines TRBV7-2 with TRBJ2-5; 9 positions match TRBD1. Germline assignment: CDR1 SGHTA and CDR2 FQGNSA. Trimming at V came to 5 bases and at J to 5 bases, leaving 6 bases not matched to a gene. The CDR3 runs to 14 residues.

Concerning this clone: This sample also contains other DNA sequences that code for the same CDR3. The V and J genes are TRBV19 and TRBJ1-5, with D possibly being TRBD1 (5 bases). The CDR3 loop spans 14 amino acids. Germline V gives CDR1 LNHDA, CDR2 SQIVND (reference sequence). Trimming shortened V by 2 bases and J by 4 bases, and 9 bases separated the two germline ends. CDR3 bases: TGTGCCAGTAGTATATTAGACAGTAATCAGCCCCAGCATTTT. Its translation is CASSILDSNQPQHF.

The chain combines TRBV20-1 with TRBJ2-7; D remains unclear. Trimming shortened V by 7 bases and J by 0 bases, and 7 bases separated the two germline ends. The V gene's germline CDR1 is DFQATT and CDR2 SNEGSKA (reference sequence). CDR3 length: 11 amino acids. DNA of the CDR3: TGCAGTGGTAGCTACTCCTACGAGCAGTACTTC. Amino acid sequence: CSGSYSYEQYF.